This entry lists 32 T cell receptor beta chains sequenced from one sample in a study of blood T cell repertoires in COVID-19. Generated by immunoSEQ multiplex PCR, the TCRdb table keeps only in-frame clones and is missing some. The sample has about 80,000 clones, about four fifths seen once. The sample was peripheral blood. The receptors were gathered from a woman aged 80 or over with acute or convalescent COVID-19.

V usage is TRBV5-1 and J usage is TRBJ1-1, with unresolved D. The V end was cut by 0 bases, the J end by 2 bases, with 11 bases between. Germline CDR1 and CDR2: SGHRS and YFSETQ. CDR3 size: 15 residues. Here the CDR3 reads CASSLVGEINTEAFF. In DNA form, the CDR3 reads TGCGCCAGCAGCTTGGTAGGAGAGATCAACACTGAAGCTTTCTTT.

The rearrangement joins TRBV7-9 to TRBJ1-1, with a weak D call TRBD1 (6 bases). The CDR3 has 15 residues. Germline loops: CDR1 SEHNR, CDR2 FQNEAQ (reference sequence). The V gene lost 5 bases and the J gene lost 2 bases, with 15 bases spanning the gap. The CDR3 loop is CASSDETGSNTEAFF. The DNA for the CDR3 is TGTGCCAGCAGCGACGAAACAGGGAGCAACACTGAAGCTTTCTTT.

The V and J genes are TRBV29-1 and TRBJ2-3, with TRBD2 matching 12 bases. With V trimmed by 7 bases and J by 5 bases, 19 bases remained unmatched. The CDR3 is made up of 18 amino acids. Germline values: CDR1 SQVTM, CDR2 ANQGSEA. The CDR3 protein is CSAAAGTSGSRLVDTQYF. As DNA, the CDR3 is TGCAGCGCTGCCGCAGGGACTAGCGGGTCCCGCCTGGTAGATACGCAGTATTTT.

J is TRBJ2-2 and V is TRBV30; 8 positions agree with TRBD2. V shed 0 bases and J 1 base; nucleotides not matched to a gene: 7. The CDR3 length is 17 residues. Germline CDR1 reads GTSNPN; CDR2 reads SVGIG (reference sequence). CDR3 sequence reads: CAWSVPRLAGNTGELFF. In DNA, the CDR3 is TGTGCCTGGAGTGTACCCCGGCTAGCGGGGAACACCGGGGAGCTGTTTTTT.

This clone was seen a single time. The chain combines TRBV7-2 with TRBJ1-2, with a possible D match to TRBD1 (6 bases). Per the germline V gene, CDR1 is SGHTA and CDR2 is FQGNSA. The CDR3 runs to 14 residues. V lost 1 base, J lost 2 bases, and 8 bases lay in between. The CDR3 is CASSLERGNYGYTF. The CDR3 region has the DNA TGTGCCAGCAGCTTAGAAAGGGGGAACTATGGCTACACCTTC.

The chain recombines TRBV29-1 with TRBJ2-2; 8 nucleotides line up with TRBD2. Trimming took 5 bases from V and 0 from J; bases not matched to a gene: 2. The CDR3 extends over 14 amino acids. Germline values: CDR1 SQVTM, CDR2 ANQGSEA. CDR3 in amino acids: CSVSSGTNTGELFF. The CDR3 DNA reads TGCAGCGTTAGTAGCGGGACGAACACCGGGGAGCTGTTTTTT.

CDR3 bases: TGTGCCAGCAGTGGGCAGTCCTACAATGAGCAGTTCTTC. As protein: CASSGQSYNEQFF. The chain uses TRBV25-1 and TRBJ2-1, with no clear D. The CDR3 runs 13 residues. V lost 4 bases to trimming and J lost 1 base, with 5 bases between them. The germline V gene has CDR1 MGHDK and CDR2 SYGVNS.

This clone was observed a few times. This sequence joins TRBV18 and TRBJ1-1, with TRBD1 as a possible D gene (5 bases). The CDR3 sequence is 14 residues long. Germline CDR1 and CDR2: KGHSH and LQKENI. Trimming removed 2 bases from V and 0 bases from J, with 7 bases in between. CDR3 protein: CASSPETVNTEAFF. The CDR3 nucleotides read TGTGCCAGCTCACCAGAGACAGTGAACACTGAAGCTTTCTTT. Full variable domain (missing parts from reference TRBV18 and TRBJ1-1): NAGVMQNPRHLVRRRGQEARLRCSPMKGHSHVYWYRQLPEEGLKFMVYLQKENIIDESGMPKERFSAEFPKEGPSILRIQQVVRGDSAAYFCASSPETVNTEAFFGQGTRLTVV.

The DNA for the CDR3 is TGTGCCATCACCCTAGAGAAAGGACAGCGATCCTCTGGAAACACCATATATTTT. Translation gives CAITLEKGQRSSGNTIYF. The chain has TRBV10-3 and TRBJ1-3; D possibly corresponds to TRBD1 (6 bases). The CDR3 loop spans 18 amino acids. CDR1 ENHRY and CDR2 SYGVKD come from the germline V gene. Trimming removed 7 bases from V and 0 bases from J, with 22 bases in between.

This clone is deemed medium-sized. The rearrangement joins TRBV4-3 to TRBJ2-7, with a tentative D call TRBD2 (7 bases). Germline V lookup: CDR1 LGHNA, CDR2 YSLEER. Trimming took 0 bases from V and 7 from J, leaving 25 bases between them. CDR3 length: 18 amino acids. The CDR3 region is CASSQDIPGGLLTWEQYF. CDR3 nucleotide sequence: TGCGCCAGCAGCCAAGATATCCCCGGGGGGCTCTTGACTTGGGAGCAGTACTTC.

J is TRBJ2-5 and V is TRBV5-6, with 7 bases aligning to TRBD1. V dropped 4 bases and J dropped 9; count of bases not matched to a gene: 15. Germline-derived CDR1 and CDR2 are SGHDT and YYEEEE. CDR3 length: 15 residues. Here the CDR3 DNA reads TGTGCCAGCAGCCCGGGACAGCCCCGTCCAGTCTCCCAGTACTTC. The encoded protein is CASSPGQPRPVSQYF.

This clone has just a few counts. V usage is TRBV27 and J usage is TRBJ1-1; TRBD1 matches 7 bases. The germline CDR1 and CDR2 sequences are MNHEY and SMNVEV (reference sequence). This CDR3 is built from 14 residues. The trim removed 2 bases at V and 4 bases at J, leaving 4 bases unmatched. CDR3: CASSLQGGSTEAFF. The CDR3 nucleotides are TGTGCCAGCAGTTTACAGGGGGGCAGCACTGAAGCTTTCTTT.

The rearrangement uses TRBV6-5 and TRBJ2-7, with a possible D match to TRBD2 (6 bases). The germline V gene encodes CDR1 MNHEY and CDR2 SVGAGI. Trimming cost V 6 bases and J 3 bases, with 15 bases left between them. The CDR3 sequence is 14 residues long. CDR3 sequence reads: CASRTGTGVYEQYF. The CDR3 DNA sequence: TGTGCCAGCAGAACCGGGACGGGAGTCTACGAGCAGTACTTC.

The chain carries TRBV7-9 and TRBJ1-4; D perhaps matches TRBD1 (5 bases). This CDR3 contains 14 residues. Trimming removed 7 bases from V and 5 bases from J, with 14 bases in between. Germline assignment: CDR1 SEHNR and CDR2 FQNEAQ (reference sequence). The CDR3 DNA reads as TGTGCCAGCAACTCGATCAAGGGGAATGAAAAACTGTTTTTT. Translated, it gives CASNSIKGNEKLFF.

The chain uses TRBV5-1 and TRBJ1-2; 7 bases match TRBD1. The germline V gene encodes CDR1 SGHRS and CDR2 YFSETQ. The CDR3 contains 15 residues. After removal of 4 bases from V and 2 bases from J, the junction contained 8 bases not matched to a gene. This chain's CDR3 is CASSAGQNLNYGYTF. CDR3 DNA sequence: TGCGCCAGCAGCGCGGGACAGAATTTAAACTATGGCTACACCTTC.

The rearrangement joins TRBV9 to TRBJ2-2; 7 positions match TRBD1. Germline CDR1 SGDLS, CDR2 YYNGEE. The CDR3 is 16 residues long. V shed 3 bases, J shed 5 bases, and the junction held 10 bases outside the gene matches. CDR3 protein: CASSASVGGVTGELFF. CDR3 bases: TGTGCCAGCAGCGCCTCTGTAGGGGGCGTGACCGGGGAGCTGTTTTTT.

This chain uses TRBV10-3 with TRBJ1-6; maybe TRBD1 (5 bases). The germline CDR1 and CDR2 sequences are ENHRY and SYGVKD. The CDR3 runs 13 residues. V was shortened by 4 bases and J by 5 bases, with 6 bases between the two germline ends. The CDR3 nucleotides read TGTGCCATCAGTGGACAGAATAATTCACCCCTCCACTTT. This sequence encodes CAISGQNNSPLHF.

Notes on this clone: This sample also contains other DNA sequences that code for the same CDR3. V usage is TRBV5-1 and J usage is TRBJ1-5; maybe TRBD1 (5 bases). Germline loops: CDR1 SGHRS, CDR2 YFSETQ. CDR3 length equals 15 residues. The ends were cut back, 0 bases at V and 0 bases at J, with 7 bases in the middle. The CDR3 loop reads CASSLGQSSNQPQHF. The CDR3 nucleotides read TGCGCCAGCAGCTTGGGACAGTCTAGCAATCAGCCCCAGCATTTT.

V usage is TRBV2 and J usage is TRBJ2-4; tentatively, D is TRBD2 (6 bases). CDR1 is SNHLY, CDR2 FYNNEI, per germline. V dropped 7 bases and J dropped 6 bases, with 13 bases sitting between them. The CDR3 sequence is 13 residues long. The CDR3 region is CASIPGGINIQYF. The CDR3 region has the DNA TGTGCCAGCATCCCCGGGGGAATAAACATTCAGTACTTC.

The chain has TRBV28 and TRBJ1-1; TRBD1 agrees at 8 bases. Germline V gene lookup returns CDR1 MDHEN and CDR2 SYDVKM. V trimming: 5 bases; J trimming: 1 base; junction bases outside the gene matches: 3. This CDR3 comprises 14 residues. Here the CDR3 reads CASSRQGTNTEAFF. CDR3 nucleotides: TGTGCCAGCAGTCGACAGGGGACGAACACTGAAGCTTTCTTT.

By share of the sample, this clone is medium-sized (0.01 to 0.1%). This chain joins TRBV19 and TRBJ1-5; 7 bases fit TRBD1. The trim removed 4 bases at V and 5 bases at J, leaving 5 bases unmatched. This CDR3 region has 14 residues. Germline V gene data show CDR1 as LNHDA and CDR2 as SQIVND (reference sequence). The CDR3 sequence: CASSNQGEYQPQHF. The CDR3, as DNA: TGTGCCAGTAGTAACCAGGGGGAGTATCAGCCCCAGCATTTT.

The genes are TRBV7-9 and TRBJ1-2; 8 bases line up with TRBD1. Germline CDR1 and CDR2: SEHNR and FQNEAQ (reference sequence). CDR3 size: 14 residues. Germline trimming cut 8 bases from V and 6 bases from J; bases unmatched to any gene: 11. The CDR3 sequence: CASGSQGATHGYTF. The CDR3, as DNA: TGTGCCAGCGGTTCCCAGGGGGCGACTCATGGCTACACCTTC.

The CDR3 protein is CASSEGQRNQPQHF. In nucleotides, the CDR3 is TGTGCCAGCAGTGAAGGACAGCGCAATCAGCCCCAGCATTTT. V gene TRBV6-1 combines with J gene TRBJ1-5; D is perhaps TRBD1 (5 bases). Germline values: CDR1 MNHNS, CDR2 SASEGT. V dropped 1 base and J dropped 2 bases, with 6 bases sitting between them. The CDR3 loop spans 14 amino acids.

The chain links TRBV7-2 to TRBJ1-5; 7 nucleotides match TRBD1. This CDR3 is built from 13 residues. With 4 bases clipped from V and 7 bases from J, the junction kept 4 bases outside the gene matches. Germline values: CDR1 SGHTA, CDR2 FQGNSA. The CDR3 loop is CASSSDRAQPQHF. CDR3 coding DNA: TGTGCCAGCAGCTCTGACAGGGCACAGCCCCAGCATTTT.

This chain uses TRBV7-8 with TRBJ2-2; 9 bases match TRBD1. Per germline, CDR1 SGHVS and CDR2 FQNEAQ. The V segment lost 4 bases and the J segment 1 base; nucleotides outside the gene matches: 4. The CDR3 consists of 16 residues. As DNA, the CDR3 is TGTGCCAGCAGCTCGGCGACAGGGGGGAACACCGGGGAGCTGTTTTTT. Translating it yields CASSSATGGNTGELFF.

The rearrangement uses TRBV19 and TRBJ1-5; tentatively, D is TRBD1 (5 bases). The ends were cut back, 6 bases at V and 1 base at J, with 16 bases in the middle. The germline V gene has CDR1 LNHDA and CDR2 SQIVND (reference sequence). The CDR3 totals 16 residues. The CDR3 DNA reads TGTGCCAGTAGCCCTATGGGGGGGATAAGCAATCAGCCCCAGCATTTT. This translates into CASSPMGGISNQPQHF.

The chain has TRBV24-1 and TRBJ2-3; perhaps TRBD1 as D (6 bases). The CDR3 is made up of 13 amino acids. The V end was cut by 7 bases, the J end by 3 bases, with 10 bases between. Germline V lookup: CDR1 KGHDR, CDR2 SFDVKD. CDR3 sequence (DNA): TGTGCCACCAGGACAGGTTCGACAGATACGCAGTATTTT. Amino acid sequence: CATRTGSTDTQYF.

This clone showed up just a few times. The J gene is TRBJ1-2, the V gene TRBV12-3 or TRBV12-4, with D uncertain. The CDR3 length is 11 residues. V was pared by 3 bases and J by 8 bases, with 7 bases between. The CDR3 DNA follows: TGTGCCAGCAGTTTCTCAAGCGGCTACACCTTC. Protein: CASSFSSGYTF.

The V and J genes are TRBV5-1 and TRBJ1-1; TRBD1 matches 9 bases. The CDR3 is made up of 16 amino acids. Trimming removed 7 bases from V and 0 bases from J; junction bases left unmatched: 10. Germline-derived CDR1 and CDR2 are SGHRS and YFSETQ. The CDR3 DNA reads TGCGCCAGCCGATTGGGGGACAGGGTTTTGAACACTGAAGCTTTCTTT. Translated: CASRLGDRVLNTEAFF.

The V gene is TRBV6-6, the J gene TRBJ2-2, with TRBD1 identical over 7 bases. This CDR3 is 15 amino acids long. Germline V gene sequence: CDR1 MNHNY, CDR2 SVGAGI (reference sequence). Trimming removed 10 bases from V and 0 bases from J; junction bases left unmatched: 8. The CDR3 DNA reads TGTGCCATCCCCCGGGGACAGTCGAACACCGGGGAGCTGTTTTTT. It is translated as CAIPRGQSNTGELFF.

The V and J genes are TRBV3-1 (or the pseudogene TRBV3-2) and TRBJ1-2; maybe TRBD1 (6 bases). CDR3 length equals 13 residues. Germline values: CDR1 LGHDT, CDR2 YNNKEL (reference sequence). Deletions cut 0 bases from V and 8 bases from J, with 10 bases between. CDR3 in DNA: TGTGCCAGCAGCCAAGAGGGCAGGGGAGGCTACACCTTC. Its translation is CASSQEGRGGYTF.

This chain connects TRBV3-1 (or the pseudogene TRBV3-2) to TRBJ2-1, with TRBD2 identical over 8 bases. This CDR3 contains 17 residues. The junction had 17 bases not matched to a gene; V was cut back by 8 bases and J by 5 bases. Germline values: CDR1 LGHDT, CDR2 YNNKEL (reference sequence). CDR3 DNA sequence: TGTGCCAGCGGATACTTCATCATCGGGGGGGGTAACAATGAGCAGTTCTTC. This gives the protein CASGYFIIGGGNNEQFF.